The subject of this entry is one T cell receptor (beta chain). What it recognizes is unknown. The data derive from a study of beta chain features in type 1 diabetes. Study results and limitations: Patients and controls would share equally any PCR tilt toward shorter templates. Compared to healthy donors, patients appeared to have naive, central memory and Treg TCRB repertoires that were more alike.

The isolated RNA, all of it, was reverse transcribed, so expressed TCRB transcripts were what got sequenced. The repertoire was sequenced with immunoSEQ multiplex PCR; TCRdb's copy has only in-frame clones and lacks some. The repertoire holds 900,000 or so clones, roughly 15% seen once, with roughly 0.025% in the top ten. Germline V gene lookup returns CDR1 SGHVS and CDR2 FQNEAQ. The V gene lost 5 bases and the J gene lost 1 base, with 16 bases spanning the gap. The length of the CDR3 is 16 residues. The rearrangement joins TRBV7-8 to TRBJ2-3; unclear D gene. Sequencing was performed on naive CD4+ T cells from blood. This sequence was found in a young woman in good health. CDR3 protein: CASSPPRWAGTDTQYF. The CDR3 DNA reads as TGTGCCAGCAGCCCCCCCCGGTGGGCGGGCACAGATACGCAGTATTTT. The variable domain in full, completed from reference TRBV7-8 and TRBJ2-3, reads GAGVSQSPRYKVAKRGQDVALRCDPISGHVSLFWYQQALGQGPEFLTYFQNEAQLDKSGLPSDRFFAERPEGSVSTLKIQRTQQEDSAVYLCASSPPRWAGTDTQYFGPGTRLTVL.